The entry below gives a single T cell receptor (beta chain) sequence along with its context. This clonotype was seen many times. No antigen is known for it. No base qualities exist here, and no much larger clone lies one base off it. CDR3 length: 13 amino acids, cysteine to phenylalanine. Just the 39-base CDR3 DNA is kept, in frame starting at base 1. V lost 6 bases and J lost 4 bases, and the count of bases not matched to a germline gene is 5. Sequenced using an Illumina MiSeq. TRB rearrangements were amplified by multiplex PCR with BIOMED2 TRB-A/B primer pools. Illumina-compatible adapters and 7-nucleotide sample barcodes were added to the amplicons in two consecutive PCRs. All library PCRs used Phusion HS II polymerase. Amplicons were gel-purified with the NucleoSpin Gel and PCR Clean-up kit, quantified on Qubit, and pooled at approximately 4 nM. Amplicon pool quality was checked on an Agilent 2100 Bioanalyzer before Illumina next-generation sequencing. The paper's data handling went like this. TRB rearrangements were annotated with MiXCR 3.0.8 using the default MiXCR reference library. Non-productive reads and sequences with fewer than 2 reads were removed, and every unique CDR3 nucleotide sequence was treated as one clone. Clonality, diversity, richness and V-J gene usage were calculated in R 3.5.1. GLIPH2 was used for TCR clustering by CDR3 similarity, and generation probabilities were calculated by OLGA. GLIPH2 clusters were kept only if they contained at least four unique TCR clonotypes found in at least three individuals. TCRdb applied fastp at Q25 and MiXCR to the public reads, then kept only in-frame beta chains. CDR3 protein sequences are deduplicated, and each keeps its most common genes and DNA. The V and J calls and clone size are TCRdb's, not the authors'. The sample includes around 15,000 distinct CDR3 sequences, with roughly 27% observed a single time. The ten largest clones represent about 6.5% of the sample.

The sample originates from a study of T and B cells in COVID-19 patients (TCRdb year 2020). Turning to the overall study: In this study, adaptive immunity was profiled in COVID-19 patients who either had active infection or had recovered, using TRB and IGH repertoire sequencing of peripheral blood. A recovered cohort comprised 19 patients contributing about 22 samples, mostly after mild to moderate COVID-19 managed as outpatients. Patients in the recovered cohort had a median age of around 30 years, compared with less than 70 years for patients in the active-infection cohort. In the active-infection cohort, about 60% of the roughly 20 patients were critically ill and required mechanical ventilation or ECMO. Comorbidities linked to unfavorable COVID-19 outcome were present in most of the 20 patients in the active-infection cohort. Over 7.5 million TCR sequences were analysed from a TCR and BCR sequence repository that comprised some 37 patients and approximately 69 time points. Because samples were available both during active disease and after recovery, a couple of patients were counted in both the recovered and the active cohorts. For the repertoire analyses, the comparison was an age-matched reference group of roughly 37 healthy donors who were negative for COVID-19 antibodies. As many as 9 follow-up blood samples were taken per patient, and some of the samples covered different disease stages within the same individual. Study-level results and caveats: Specific T cell subsets (CD4+/Treg/CD8+) and sorted SARS-CoV-2-responsive or tetramer+ T cells had not yet been sequenced, and these experiments were ongoing. Blood samples from mildly ill patients during symptoms and early samples from severe cases were scarce. The reported TCR clusters were stated to require prospective validation before clinical use. A total of about 2,400 TCR clusters were exclusive to the recovered cohort, and 25 to 35 of those clusters were low-pGen clusters. TRB repertoires were found to be highly clonal in active COVID-19, whereas diversity and richness at recovery were found to rise above healthy donor levels. The size of the cohort was considered insufficient for assessing HLA contributions to COVID-19 susceptibility or severity. Patients with COVID-19 were reported to show strongly skewed TRBV/TRBJ gene usage.

Genomic DNA extracted from blood was used in amounts of about 250-550 ng for amplification of TRB repertoires. The sequenced material came from blood. The chain joins TRBV12-3 or TRBV12-4 to TRBJ1-2; the junction holds 7 bases that match TRBD1. The TCR sequence derives from a human donor who had recovered from COVID-19. The CDR3: CASSPGQSYGYTF. The sequenced DNA: TGTGCCAGCAGCCCGGGACAGAGCTATGGCTACACCTTC.